This T cell receptor (beta chain) stems from a study of shared clonotypes between healthy human individuals. About the research overall: Three plates were used per donor for CD4 naive, three for CD4 memory, two for CD8 naive and one for CD8 memory.

Study-level findings and limits: Only a few donors were included, so the genetic and exposure-history diversity represented was limited.

Running of the assay took place at deep level. Assay: immunoSEQ multiplex PCR; the TCRdb copy retains only in-frame clones and omits some. The data show over 1.5 million clones, roughly 98% seen once. The J segment lost 5 bases and the V segment lost 2 bases, leaving 6 bases of the junction unmatched. Germline CDR1 and CDR2: SGDLS and YYNGEE. CDR3 length: 14 residues. About this clone: The antigen remains undetermined.

This clonotype originated in a man aged 30-40 years in good health. What was sequenced was naive CD4+ T cells sorted from blood. Subset reported: CD45RA+ positively selected. This chain connects TRBV9 to TRBJ2-7, with 8 bases aligning to TRBD1. The CDR3 DNA reads TGTGCCAGCAGCGTTTCAGGGGGCTTTAACGAGCAGTACTTC. Translating it yields CASSVSGGFNEQYF.